Listed below are T cell receptor beta chains from one sample, sequenced in a study of OX40 agonist ivuxolimab in advanced cancers. Profiling relied on immunoSEQ multiplex PCR, and the TCRdb table lists in-frame clones only, not all of them. The table has approximately 22,000 clones, 84% seen once; the top ten hold 26%. The sequencing used CD4+ or CD8+ T cells sorted from blood, collected in a trial of the OX40 agonist ivuxolimab. The receptors derive from an adult with an advanced solid tumor such as melanoma, head and neck, liver or kidney cancer. The CDR3 runs from the conserved cysteine through the conserved F or W. D genes are given only for firm matches. The size field is filled for only some rows; it gives once, few, many or a size class.

D gene,V gene,clone size,J gene,CDR3 protein,CDR3 DNA
-,TRBV13,-,TRBJ2-1,CASRLRSNEQFF,TGTGCCAGCAGGCTCAGGTCCAATGAGCAGTTCTTC
TRBD2,TRBV7-9,-,TRBJ2-5,CASSPRVRGGETQYF,TGTGCCAGCAGCCCGCGAGTCCGGGGGGGTGAGACCCAGTACTTC
TRBD1,TRBV2,few,TRBJ1-2,CASSAGQVNYGYTF,TGTGCCAGCAGTGCCGGACAGGTTAACTATGGCTACACCTTC
-,TRBV14,-,TRBJ2-3,CASSQYPGQDTDTQYF,TGTGCCAGCAGCCAATATCCGGGCCAAGACACAGATACGCAGTATTTT
-,TRBV4-2,once,TRBJ2-7,CASSQLDHSYEQYF,TGTGCCAGCAGCCAACTAGATCACTCCTACGAGCAGTACTTC
-,TRBV5-1,few,TRBJ1-4,CASSLGWENEKLFF,TGCGCCAGCAGCTTGGGGTGGGAAAATGAAAAACTGTTTTTT
TRBD2,TRBV30,medium-sized,TRBJ2-1,CAWGAGNEQFF,TGTGCCTGGGGAGCGGGGAATGAGCAGTTCTTC
-,TRBV5-8,-,TRBJ2-1,CASSLGQYNEQFF,TGTGCCAGCAGCTTGGGACAGTACAATGAGCAGTTCTTC
-,TRBV6-4,-,TRBJ2-6,CASTPGIGANVLTF,TGTGCCAGCACCCCCGGGATTGGGGCCAACGTCCTGACTTTC
-,TRBV19,-,TRBJ2-7,CASSIVTGNHEQYF,TGTGCCAGTAGTATAGTAACGGGGAACCACGAGCAGTACTTC